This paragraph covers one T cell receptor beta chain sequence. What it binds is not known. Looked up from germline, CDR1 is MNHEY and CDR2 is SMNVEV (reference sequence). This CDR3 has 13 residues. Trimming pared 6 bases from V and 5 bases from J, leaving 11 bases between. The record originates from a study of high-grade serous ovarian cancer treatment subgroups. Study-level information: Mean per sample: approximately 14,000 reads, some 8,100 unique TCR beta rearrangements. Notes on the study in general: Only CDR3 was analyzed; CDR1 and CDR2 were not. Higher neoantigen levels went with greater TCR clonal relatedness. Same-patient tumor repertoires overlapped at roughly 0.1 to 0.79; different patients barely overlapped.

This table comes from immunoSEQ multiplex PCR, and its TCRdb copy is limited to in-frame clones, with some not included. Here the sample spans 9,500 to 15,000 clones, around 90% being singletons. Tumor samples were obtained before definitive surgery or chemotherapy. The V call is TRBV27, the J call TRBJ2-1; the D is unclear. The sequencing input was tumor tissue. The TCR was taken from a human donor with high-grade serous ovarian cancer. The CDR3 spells CASRDPFNNEQFF. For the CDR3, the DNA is TGTGCCAGCAGGGACCCCTTCAACAATGAGCAGTTCTTC.